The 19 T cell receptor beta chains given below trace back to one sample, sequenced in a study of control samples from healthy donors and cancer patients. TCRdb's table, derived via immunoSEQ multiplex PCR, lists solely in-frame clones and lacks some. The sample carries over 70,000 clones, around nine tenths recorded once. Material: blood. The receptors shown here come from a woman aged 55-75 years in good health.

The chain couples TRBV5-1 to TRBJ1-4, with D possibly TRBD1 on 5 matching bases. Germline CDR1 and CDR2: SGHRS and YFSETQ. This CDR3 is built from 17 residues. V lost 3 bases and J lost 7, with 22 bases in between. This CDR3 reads CASSSTSSRGQGEKLFF. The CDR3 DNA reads TGCGCCAGCAGCTCGACCTCTTCTCGGGGCCAGGGTGAAAAACTGTTTTTT.

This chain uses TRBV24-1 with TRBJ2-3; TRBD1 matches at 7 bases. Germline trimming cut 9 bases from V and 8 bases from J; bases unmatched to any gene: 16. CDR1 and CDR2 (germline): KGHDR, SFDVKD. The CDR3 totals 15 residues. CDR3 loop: CATLGTGASLSTQYF. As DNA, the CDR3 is TGTGCCACCTTGGGAACAGGGGCCTCGCTAAGTACGCAGTATTTT.

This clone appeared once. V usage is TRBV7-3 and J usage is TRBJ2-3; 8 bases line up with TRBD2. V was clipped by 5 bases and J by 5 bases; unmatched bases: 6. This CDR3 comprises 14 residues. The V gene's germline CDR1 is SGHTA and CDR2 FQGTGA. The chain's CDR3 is CASSPGLGQDTQYF. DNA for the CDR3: TGTGCCAGCAGCCCGGGACTAGGACAAGATACGCAGTATTTT.

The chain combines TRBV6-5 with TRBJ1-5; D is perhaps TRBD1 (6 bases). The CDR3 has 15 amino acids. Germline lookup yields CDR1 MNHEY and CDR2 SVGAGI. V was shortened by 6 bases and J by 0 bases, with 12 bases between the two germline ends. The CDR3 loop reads CASRPQGNSNQPQHF. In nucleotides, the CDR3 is TGTGCCAGCAGGCCGCAGGGGAATAGCAATCAGCCCCAGCATTTT.

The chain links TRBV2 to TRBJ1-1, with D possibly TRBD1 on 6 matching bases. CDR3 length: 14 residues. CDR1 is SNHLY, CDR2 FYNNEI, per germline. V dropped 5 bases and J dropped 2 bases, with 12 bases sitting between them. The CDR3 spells CASSSSGDNTEAFF. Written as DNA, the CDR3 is TGTGCCAGCAGTAGTTCAGGGGATAACACTGAAGCTTTCTTT.

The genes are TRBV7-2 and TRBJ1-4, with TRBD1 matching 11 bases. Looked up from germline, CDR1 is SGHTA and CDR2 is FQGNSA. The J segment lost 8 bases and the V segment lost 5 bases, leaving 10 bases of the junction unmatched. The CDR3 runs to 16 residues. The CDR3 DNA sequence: TGTGCCAGCAGCCGTTCGACAGGGACAGGGGGAGAAAAACTGTTTTTT. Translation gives CASSRSTGTGGEKLFF.

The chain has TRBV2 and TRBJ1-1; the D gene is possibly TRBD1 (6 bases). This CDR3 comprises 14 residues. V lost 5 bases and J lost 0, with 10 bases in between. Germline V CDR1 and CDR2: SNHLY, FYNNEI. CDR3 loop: CASSRGQLNTEAFF. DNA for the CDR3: TGTGCCAGCAGTCGAGGACAGTTGAACACTGAAGCTTTCTTT.

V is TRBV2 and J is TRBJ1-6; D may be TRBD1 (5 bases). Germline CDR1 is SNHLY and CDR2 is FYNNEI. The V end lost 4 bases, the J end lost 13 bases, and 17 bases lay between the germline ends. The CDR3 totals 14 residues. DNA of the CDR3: TGTGCCAGCAGTGTCCAGGGTGAAGTTTCGCCCCTCCACTTT. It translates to CASSVQGEVSPLHF.

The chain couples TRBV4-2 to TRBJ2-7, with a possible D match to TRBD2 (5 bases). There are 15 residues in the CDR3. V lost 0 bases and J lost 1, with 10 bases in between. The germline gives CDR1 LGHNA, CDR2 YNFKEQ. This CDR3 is CASSQDEGGSYEQYF. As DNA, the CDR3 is TGTGCCAGCAGCCAAGATGAGGGCGGATCCTACGAGCAGTACTTC.

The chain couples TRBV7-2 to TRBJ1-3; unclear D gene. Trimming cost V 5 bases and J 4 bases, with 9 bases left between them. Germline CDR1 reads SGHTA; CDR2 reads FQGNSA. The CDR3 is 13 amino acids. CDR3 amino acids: CASSTGPGNTIYF. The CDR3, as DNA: TGTGCCAGCAGCACCGGGCCCGGAAACACCATATATTTT.

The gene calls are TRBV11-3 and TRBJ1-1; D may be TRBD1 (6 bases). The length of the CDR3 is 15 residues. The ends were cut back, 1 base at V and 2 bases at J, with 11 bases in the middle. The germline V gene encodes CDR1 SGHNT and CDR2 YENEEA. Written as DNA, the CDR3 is TGTGCCAGCAGCTTAGGCGGGGGCTCCAACACTGAAGCTTTCTTT. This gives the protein CASSLGGGSNTEAFF. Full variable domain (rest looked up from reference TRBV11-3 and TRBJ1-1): EAGVVQSPRYKIIEKKQPVAFWCNPISGHNTLYWYLQNLGQGPELLIRYENEEAVDDSQLPKDRFSAERLKGVDSTLKIQPAELGDSAVYLCASSLGGGSNTEAFFGQGTRLTVV.

The CDR3 protein is CASSEEAQLNTEAFF. Here the CDR3 DNA reads TGTGCCAGCAGTGAAGAGGCCCAGTTAAACACTGAAGCTTTCTTT. V gene TRBV6-1 combines with J gene TRBJ1-1; the D is unclear. Trimming left V 1 base short and J 2 bases short, with 11 bases between. The CDR3 runs to 15 residues. From germline, CDR1 is MNHNS and CDR2 SASEGT.

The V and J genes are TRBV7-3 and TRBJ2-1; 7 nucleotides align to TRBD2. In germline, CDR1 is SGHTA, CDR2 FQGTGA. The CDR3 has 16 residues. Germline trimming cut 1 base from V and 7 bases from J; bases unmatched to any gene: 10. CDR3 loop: CASSLKGGSRGNEQFF. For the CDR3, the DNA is TGTGCCAGCAGCTTAAAAGGCGGGAGCCGGGGGAATGAGCAGTTCTTC.

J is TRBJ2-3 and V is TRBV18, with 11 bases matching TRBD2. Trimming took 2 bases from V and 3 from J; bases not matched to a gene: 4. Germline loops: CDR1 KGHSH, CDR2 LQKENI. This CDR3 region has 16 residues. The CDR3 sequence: CASSPMTSGATDTQYF. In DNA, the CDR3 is TGTGCCAGCTCACCAATGACTAGCGGGGCTACAGATACGCAGTATTTT. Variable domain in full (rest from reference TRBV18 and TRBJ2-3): NAGVMQNPRHLVRRRGQEARLRCSPMKGHSHVYWYRQLPEEGLKFMVYLQKENIIDESGMPKERFSAEFPKEGPSILRIQQVVRGDSAAYFCASSPMTSGATDTQYFGPGTRLTVL.

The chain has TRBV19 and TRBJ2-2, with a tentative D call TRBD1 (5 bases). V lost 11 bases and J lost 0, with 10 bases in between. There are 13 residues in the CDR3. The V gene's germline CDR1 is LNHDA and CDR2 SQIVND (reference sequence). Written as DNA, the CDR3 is TGTGCCGCGAGACAGACGAACACCGGGGAGCTGTTTTTT. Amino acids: CAARQTNTGELFF.

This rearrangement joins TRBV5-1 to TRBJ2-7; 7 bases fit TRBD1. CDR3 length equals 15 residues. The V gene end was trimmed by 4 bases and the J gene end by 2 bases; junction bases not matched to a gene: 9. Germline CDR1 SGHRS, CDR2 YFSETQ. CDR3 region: CASSPGQAITYEQYF. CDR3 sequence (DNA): TGCGCCAGCAGCCCCGGACAGGCTATAACCTACGAGCAGTACTTC.

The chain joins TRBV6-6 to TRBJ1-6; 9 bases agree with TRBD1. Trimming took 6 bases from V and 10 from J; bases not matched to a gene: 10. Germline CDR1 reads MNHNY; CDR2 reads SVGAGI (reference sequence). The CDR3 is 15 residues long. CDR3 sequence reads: CASRTGTGRGSPLHF. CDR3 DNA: TGTGCCAGCAGAACCGGGACAGGGAGGGGATCACCCCTCCACTTT.

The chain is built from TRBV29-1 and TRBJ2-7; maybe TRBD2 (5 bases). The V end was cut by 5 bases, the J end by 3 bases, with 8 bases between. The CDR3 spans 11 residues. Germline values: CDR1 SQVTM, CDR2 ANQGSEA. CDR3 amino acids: CSVTRGYEQYF. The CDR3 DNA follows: TGCAGCGTTACTCGGGGCTACGAGCAGTACTTC.

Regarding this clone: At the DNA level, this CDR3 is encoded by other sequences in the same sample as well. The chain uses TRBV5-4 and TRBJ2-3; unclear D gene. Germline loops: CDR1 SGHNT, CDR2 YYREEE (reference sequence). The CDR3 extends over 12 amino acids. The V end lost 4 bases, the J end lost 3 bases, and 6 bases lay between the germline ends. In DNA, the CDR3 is TGTGCCAGCAGCCTGGATACAGATACGCAGTATTTT. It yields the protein CASSLDTDTQYF.